The sequence of this TCR beta chain was determined in a study of early T cells in non-severe SARS-CoV-2 infection. Germline V gene lookup returns CDR1 KGHSH and CDR2 LQKENI. The V gene end was trimmed by 6 bases and the J gene end by 1 base; junction bases not matched to a gene: 11. The CDR3 has 19 residues. Each single cDNA molecule received a unique molecular identifier. A single record per CDR3 protein comes from TCRdb applying MiXCR to the 5' RACE reads. The table includes around 53,000 distinct CDR3 sequences, around 12% detected once. This receptor was obtained from an adult who was a healthcare worker with PCR-confirmed SARS-CoV-2 infection or an uninfected control (not recorded which). The material sequenced was whole blood, taken at baseline. The chain has TRBV18 and TRBJ2-1, with 14 bases fitting TRBD2. CDR3 nucleotide sequence: TGTGCCAGCTCTTCCTCTCCCGGGACTAGCGGGAGTTCCTACAATGAGCAGTTCTTC. Its translation is CASSSSPGTSGSSYNEQFF.